This TCR beta chain was observed in a study of cytomegalovirus exposure and HLA in healthy donors. Broader study findings: The likely origin of a cluster of highly shared sequence variants was a sequencing artifact.

As for this clone: No antigen is known for it.

PCR amplification relied on 60 Vbeta primers (plus 13 Jbeta primers). The method was immunoSEQ multiplex PCR; TCRdb's version includes in-frame clones alone and lacks a portion of them. Here the sample spans around 100,000 clones, roughly 69% being singletons. The germline V and J ends were trimmed by 7 bases and 3 bases, with 25 bases remaining between them. The CDR3 consists of 18 residues. Looked up from germline, CDR1 is MRHNA and CDR2 is SNTAGT. The TCR comes from a man aged 50 or older in good health and CMV-seropositive. The gene calls are TRBV6-4 and TRBJ1-5, with a tentative D call TRBD1 (6 bases). The sample taken for sequencing was PBMCs. The CDR3 protein is CASKDRQTGQSHNQPQHF. In DNA, the CDR3 is TGTGCCAGCAAAGACCGCCAGACAGGACAGAGTCACAATCAGCCCCAGCATTTT.